This passage covers 14 T cell receptor beta chains from one sample sequenced in a study of blood T cell repertoires in COVID-19. Produced via immunoSEQ multiplex PCR; TCRdb's table is partial and in-frame only. The repertoire holds roughly 700,000 clones, with 70% to 90% as singletons. The sequencing input was peripheral blood. Receptors were obtained from a woman under 30 with acute or convalescent COVID-19.

The V and J genes are TRBV5-5 and TRBJ1-1; D possibly corresponds to TRBD1 (6 bases). Germline V gene lookup returns CDR1 SGHKS and CDR2 YYEKEE (reference sequence). The CDR3 is 14 residues long. The ends were cut back, 1 base at V and 2 bases at J, with 9 bases in the middle. CDR3: CASSLSDRNTEAFF. The CDR3 nucleotides are TGTGCCAGCAGCTTGTCGGACAGAAACACTGAAGCTTTCTTT.

The V call is TRBV18, the J call TRBJ2-5; tentatively, D is TRBD2 (5 bases). The CDR3 runs to 12 residues. CDR1 and CDR2 (germline): KGHSH, LQKENI. With 9 bases removed from V and 1 base from J, the gap between germline ends came to 9 bases. CDR3 sequence reads: CASTRSQETQYF. CDR3 in DNA: TGTGCCAGTACTAGATCCCAAGAGACCCAGTACTTC.

This clone was counted only a few times. The J gene is TRBJ2-7, the V gene TRBV7-9; 7 positions agree with TRBD1. The CDR3 consists of 15 residues. With V trimmed by 1 base and J by 3 bases, 6 bases remained unmatched. Germline loops: CDR1 SEHNR, CDR2 FQNEAQ (reference sequence). CDR3 amino acids: CASSLGEGGFYEQYF. As DNA, the CDR3 is TGTGCCAGCAGCTTAGGTGAAGGGGGCTTCTACGAGCAGTACTTC.

This clone was recorded only once. This chain uses TRBV5-6 with TRBJ1-3; D ambiguous. This CDR3 spans 14 amino acids. Trimming cost V 9 bases and J 0 bases, with 13 bases left between them. CDR1 is SGHDT and CDR2 is YYEEEE in the germline V gene. DNA for the CDR3: TGTGCCACCGCCCTCGGGAGCTCTGGAAACACCATATATTTT. Its protein product is CATALGSSGNTIYF.

The rearrangement joins TRBV7-8 to TRBJ1-4; D not certain. The V gene lost 5 bases and the J gene lost 1 base, with 14 bases spanning the gap. CDR1 is SGHVS, CDR2 FQNEAQ, per germline. The CDR3 spans 16 residues. This chain's CDR3 is CASSRPLTQTNEKLFF. As DNA, the CDR3 is TGTGCCAGCAGCCGCCCCCTGACACAAACTAATGAAAAACTGTTTTTT.

The rearrangement links TRBV7-9 to TRBJ1-5; 8 nucleotides match TRBD1. J gave up 7 bases and V 0 bases, and 11 bases lay outside the gene matches. CDR3 length: 17 amino acids. Germline V gene data show CDR1 as SEHNR and CDR2 as FQNEAQ (reference sequence). CDR3 coding DNA: TGTGCCAGCAGCTTAGCGAGGCGAGACAGGGGTTTACAGCCCCAGCATTTT. Translating gives CASSLARRDRGLQPQHF.

The J gene is TRBJ2-2, the V gene TRBV30, with D possibly being TRBD1 (6 bases). This CDR3 has 14 residues. Germline CDR1 and CDR2: GTSNPN and SVGIG (reference sequence). V was trimmed by 1 base and J by 7 bases, leaving 13 bases between them. The DNA of the CDR3 is TGTGCCTGGAGTGGAACAGGGTTTGACGGGGAGCTGTTTTTT. Translated, it gives CAWSGTGFDGELFF.

As for this clone: Other DNA sequences in this specimen translate into the identical CDR3. V gene TRBV9 combines with J gene TRBJ2-7; 9 nucleotides match TRBD1. The CDR3 has 15 amino acids. V shed 0 bases, J shed 2 bases, and the junction held 3 bases outside the gene matches. Germline CDR1 reads SGDLS; CDR2 reads YYNGEE. For the CDR3, the DNA is TGTGCCAGCAGCGTAGAGGGACAGGGCACCTACGAGCAGTACTTC. Its translation: CASSVEGQGTYEQYF.

The CDR3 loop is CASSPDSSYGYTF. The DNA of the CDR3 is TGTGCCAGCAGCCCCGACTCGAGCTATGGCTACACCTTC. The chain couples TRBV12-3 or TRBV12-4 to TRBJ1-2; no firm D call. Trimming left V 6 bases short and J 4 bases short, with 12 bases between. CDR3 length: 13 amino acids.

This clone showed up just once. The V call is TRBV7-9, the J call TRBJ2-5; no firm D call. The germline gives CDR1 SEHNR, CDR2 FQNEAQ (reference sequence). V lost 6 bases and J lost 4, with 9 bases in between. This CDR3 has 12 amino acids. The CDR3 DNA is TGTGCCAGCAGTCAGGCCGTAGAGACCCAGTACTTC. It translates to CASSQAVETQYF.

In this sample, this clone turned up a few times. This chain uses TRBV4-3 with TRBJ2-1; TRBD1 aligns across 7 bases. The CDR3 runs 17 residues. Germline CDR1 reads LGHNA; CDR2 reads YSLEER. V gave up 0 bases and J gave up 7 bases; unmatched junction bases: 12. CDR3 DNA sequence: TGCGCCAGCAGCCAAGATGCAGGGGGTGTTGGTGGAAATGAGCAGTTCTTC. It yields the protein CASSQDAGGVGGNEQFF.

This chain connects TRBV5-8 to TRBJ1-4; TRBD1 aligns across 7 bases. The CDR3 loop spans 16 amino acids. With V trimmed by 0 bases and J by 8 bases, 10 bases remained unmatched. CDR1 SGHTS and CDR2 YDEGEE come from the germline V gene. CDR3 DNA sequence: TGTGCCAGCAGCTTGGAGGTTCAAGGGGGCTGGGAAAAACTGTTTTTT. This translates into CASSLEVQGGWEKLFF.

The chain couples TRBV9 to TRBJ1-2, with D hard to call. Germline V gives CDR1 SGDLS, CDR2 YYNGEE. Trimming stripped 0 bases from V and 6 bases from J, with 18 bases between. The CDR3 runs 16 residues. The CDR3 sequence is CASSVGSREGVDGYTF. CDR3 coding DNA: TGTGCCAGCAGCGTAGGATCTAGGGAGGGAGTCGATGGCTACACCTTC.

The rearrangement links TRBV6-2 or TRBV6-3 to TRBJ1-2, with 8 bases lining up with TRBD1. The ends lost 4 bases at V and 1 base at J; junction bases unmatched: 2. CDR3 size: 14 residues. Germline values: CDR1 MNHEY, CDR2 SVGEGT. The CDR3 DNA sequence: TGTGCCAGCAGTTTAGGGACAGGTAACTATGGCTACACCTTC. Its translation: CASSLGTGNYGYTF.